This TCR beta chain came from a study of control samples from healthy donors and cancer patients. The table came from immunoSEQ multiplex PCR; TCRdb's copy has only in-frame clones and leaves some out. The sample shows 76,000 or so clones, around nine tenths of them seen only once. Germline loops: CDR1 MDHEN, CDR2 SYDVKM. The CDR3 contains 16 residues. V was shortened by 6 bases and J by 0 bases, with 15 bases between the two germline ends. The material sequenced was PBMCs. The rearrangement joins TRBV28 to TRBJ1-3, with D tentatively TRBD1 (6 bases). This TCR derives from a woman aged 50 to 65 with colorectal cancer. CDR3 coding DNA: TGTGCCAGCAGCTCCCGACAGGTCCCCTCTGGAAACACCATATATTTT. Translating it yields CASSSRQVPSGNTIYF.